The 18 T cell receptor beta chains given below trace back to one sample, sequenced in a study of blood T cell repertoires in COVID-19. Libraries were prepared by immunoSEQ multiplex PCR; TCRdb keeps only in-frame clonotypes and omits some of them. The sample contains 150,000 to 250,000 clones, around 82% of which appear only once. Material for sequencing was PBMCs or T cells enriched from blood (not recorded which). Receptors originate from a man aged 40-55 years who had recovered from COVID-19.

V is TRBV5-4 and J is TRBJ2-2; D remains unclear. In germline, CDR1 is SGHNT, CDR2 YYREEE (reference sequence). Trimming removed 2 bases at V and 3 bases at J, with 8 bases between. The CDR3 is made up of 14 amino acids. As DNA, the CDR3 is TGTGCCAGCAGCTTAGGAGTCGACACCGGGGAGCTGTTTTTT. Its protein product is CASSLGVDTGELFF.

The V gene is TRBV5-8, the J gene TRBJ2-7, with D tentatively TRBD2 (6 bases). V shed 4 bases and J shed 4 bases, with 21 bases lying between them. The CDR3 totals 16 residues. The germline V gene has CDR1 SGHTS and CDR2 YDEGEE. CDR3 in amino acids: CASSPKAGRIVYEQYF. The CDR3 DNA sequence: TGTGCCAGCAGCCCTAAGGCAGGGAGGATTGTGTACGAGCAGTACTTC.

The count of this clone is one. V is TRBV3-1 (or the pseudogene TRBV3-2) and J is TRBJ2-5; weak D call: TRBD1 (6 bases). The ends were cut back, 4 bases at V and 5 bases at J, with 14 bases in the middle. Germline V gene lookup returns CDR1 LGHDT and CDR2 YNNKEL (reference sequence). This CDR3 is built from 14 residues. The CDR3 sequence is CASSPHRDRETQYF. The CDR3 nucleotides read TGTGCCAGCAGCCCCCACAGGGATCGGGAGACCCAGTACTTC.

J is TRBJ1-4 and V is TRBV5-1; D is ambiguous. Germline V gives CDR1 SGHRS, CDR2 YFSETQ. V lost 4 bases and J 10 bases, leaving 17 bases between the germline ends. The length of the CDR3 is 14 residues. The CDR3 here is CASSPDTGAGKLFF. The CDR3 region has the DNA TGCGCCAGCAGCCCAGACACTGGAGCGGGAAAACTGTTTTTT.

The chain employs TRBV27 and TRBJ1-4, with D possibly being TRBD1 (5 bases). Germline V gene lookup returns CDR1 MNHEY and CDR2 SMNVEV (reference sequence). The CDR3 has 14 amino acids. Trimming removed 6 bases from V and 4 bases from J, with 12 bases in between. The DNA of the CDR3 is TGTGCCAGCAGGGGACTGCAGATTAATGAAAAACTGTTTTTT. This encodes CASRGLQINEKLFF.

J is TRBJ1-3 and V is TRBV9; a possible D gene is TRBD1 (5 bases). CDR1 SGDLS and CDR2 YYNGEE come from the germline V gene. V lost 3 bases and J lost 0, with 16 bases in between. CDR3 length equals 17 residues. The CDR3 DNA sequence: TGTGCCAGCAGCGGAGGGCCCCTCGGGGGCTCTGGAAACACCATATATTTT. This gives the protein CASSGGPLGGSGNTIYF. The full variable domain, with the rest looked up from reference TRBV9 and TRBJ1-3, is DSGVTQTPKHLITATGQRVTLRCSPRSGDLSVYWYQQSLDQGLQFLIQYYNGEERAKGNILERFSAQQFPDLHSELNLSSLELGDSALYFCASSGGPLGGSGNTIYFGEGSWLTVV.

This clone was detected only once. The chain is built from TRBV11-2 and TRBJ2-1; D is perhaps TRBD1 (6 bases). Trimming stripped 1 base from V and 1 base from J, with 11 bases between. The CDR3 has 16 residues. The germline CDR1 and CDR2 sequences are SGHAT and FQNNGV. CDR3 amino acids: CASSLVQGESYNEQFF. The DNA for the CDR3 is TGTGCCAGCAGCTTAGTACAGGGTGAGTCCTACAATGAGCAGTTCTTC.

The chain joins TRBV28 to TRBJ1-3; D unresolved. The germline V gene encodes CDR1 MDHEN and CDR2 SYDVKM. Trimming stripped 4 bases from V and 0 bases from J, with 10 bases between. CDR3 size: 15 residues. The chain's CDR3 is CASSSEYGSGNTIYF. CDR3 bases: TGTGCCAGCAGTTCTGAATACGGCTCTGGAAACACCATATATTTT.

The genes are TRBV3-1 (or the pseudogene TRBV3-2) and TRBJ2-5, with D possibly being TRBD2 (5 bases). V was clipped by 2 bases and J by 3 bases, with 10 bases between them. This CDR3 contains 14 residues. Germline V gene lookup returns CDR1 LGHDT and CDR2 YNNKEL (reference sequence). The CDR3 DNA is TGTGCCAGCAGCCAAAGGCCAGCGGAAGAGACCCAGTACTTC. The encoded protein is CASSQRPAEETQYF.

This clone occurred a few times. The CDR3 DNA reads TGTGCCAGCAGTTACTTAGGGGTTAAAGGCTACACCTTC. Translation: CASSYLGVKGYTF. The V gene is TRBV6-5, the J gene TRBJ1-2; the D gene is possibly TRBD1 (5 bases). Germline CDR1 and CDR2: MNHEY and SVGAGI. The CDR3 consists of 13 residues. V dropped 1 base and J dropped 8 bases, with 11 bases sitting between them.

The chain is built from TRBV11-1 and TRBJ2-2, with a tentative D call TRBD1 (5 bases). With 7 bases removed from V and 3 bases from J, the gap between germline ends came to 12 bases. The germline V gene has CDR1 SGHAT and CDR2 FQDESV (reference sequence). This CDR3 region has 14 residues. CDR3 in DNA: TGTGCCAGCACCTTGATCAGGGACACCGGGGAGCTGTTTTTT. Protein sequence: CASTLIRDTGELFF.

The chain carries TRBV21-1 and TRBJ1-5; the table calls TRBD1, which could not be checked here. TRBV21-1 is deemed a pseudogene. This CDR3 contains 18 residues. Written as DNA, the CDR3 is TGTGCCAGCAGCAAATTCCGGCGGGACAGGGTTATCAATCAGCCCCAGCATTTT. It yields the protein CASSKFRRDRVINQPQHF.

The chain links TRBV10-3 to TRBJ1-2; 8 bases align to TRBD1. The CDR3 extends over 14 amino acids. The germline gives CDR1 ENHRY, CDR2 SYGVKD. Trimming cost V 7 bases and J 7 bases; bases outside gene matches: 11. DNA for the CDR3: TGTGCCATCAAATTGACAGGGGCCACAACTGGCTACACCTTC. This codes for CAIKLTGATTGYTF.

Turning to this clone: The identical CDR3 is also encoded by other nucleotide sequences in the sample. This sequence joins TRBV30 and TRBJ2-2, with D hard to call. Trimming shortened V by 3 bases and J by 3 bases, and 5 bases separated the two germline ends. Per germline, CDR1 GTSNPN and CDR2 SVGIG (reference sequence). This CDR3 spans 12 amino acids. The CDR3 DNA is TGTGCCTGGAGCCGGGACACCGGGGAGCTGTTTTTT. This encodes CAWSRDTGELFF.

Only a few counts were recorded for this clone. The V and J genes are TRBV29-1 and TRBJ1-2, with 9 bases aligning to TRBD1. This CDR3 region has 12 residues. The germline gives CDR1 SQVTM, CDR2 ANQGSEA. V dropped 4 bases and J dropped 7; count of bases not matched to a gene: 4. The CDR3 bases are TGCAGCGTTGTACAGGGGGCTGGTGGCTACACCTTC. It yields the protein CSVVQGAGGYTF.

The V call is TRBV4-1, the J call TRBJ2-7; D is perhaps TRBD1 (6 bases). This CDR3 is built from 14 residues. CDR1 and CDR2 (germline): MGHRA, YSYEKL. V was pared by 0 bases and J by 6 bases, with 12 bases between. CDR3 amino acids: CASSQEWDTSEQYF. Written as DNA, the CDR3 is TGCGCCAGCAGCCAAGAGTGGGACACAAGCGAGCAGTACTTC.

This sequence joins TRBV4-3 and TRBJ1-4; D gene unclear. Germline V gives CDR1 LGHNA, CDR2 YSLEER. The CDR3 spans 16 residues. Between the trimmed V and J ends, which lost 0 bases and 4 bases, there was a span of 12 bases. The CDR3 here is CASSQDKQRNNEKLFF. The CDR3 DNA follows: TGCGCCAGCAGCCAAGATAAGCAGCGGAATAATGAAAAACTGTTTTTT.

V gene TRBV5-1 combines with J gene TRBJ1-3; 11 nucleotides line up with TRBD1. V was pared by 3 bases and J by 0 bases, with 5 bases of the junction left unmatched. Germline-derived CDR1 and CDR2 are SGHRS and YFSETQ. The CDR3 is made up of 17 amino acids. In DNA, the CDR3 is TGCGCCAGCAGCTCCGGGACAGGGGGTATCTCTGGAAACACCATATATTTT. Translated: CASSSGTGGISGNTIYF.